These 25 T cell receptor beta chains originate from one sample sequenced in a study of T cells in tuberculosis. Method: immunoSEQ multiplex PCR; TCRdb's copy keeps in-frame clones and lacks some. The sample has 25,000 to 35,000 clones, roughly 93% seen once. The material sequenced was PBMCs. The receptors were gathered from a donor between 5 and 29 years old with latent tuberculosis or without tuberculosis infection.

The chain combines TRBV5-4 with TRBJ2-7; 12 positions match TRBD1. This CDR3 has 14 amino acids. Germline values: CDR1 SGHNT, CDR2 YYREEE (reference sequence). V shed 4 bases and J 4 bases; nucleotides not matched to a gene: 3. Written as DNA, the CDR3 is TGTGCCAGCAGCCCGGGACAGGGGGCTTACGAGCAGTACTTC. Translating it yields CASSPGQGAYEQYF.

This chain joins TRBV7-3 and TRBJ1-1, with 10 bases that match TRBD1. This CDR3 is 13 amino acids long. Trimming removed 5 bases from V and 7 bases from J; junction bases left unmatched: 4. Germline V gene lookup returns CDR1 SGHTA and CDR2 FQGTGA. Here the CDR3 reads CASSRQGAVEAFF. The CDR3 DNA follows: TGTGCCAGCAGCCGACAGGGGGCTGTTGAAGCTTTCTTT.

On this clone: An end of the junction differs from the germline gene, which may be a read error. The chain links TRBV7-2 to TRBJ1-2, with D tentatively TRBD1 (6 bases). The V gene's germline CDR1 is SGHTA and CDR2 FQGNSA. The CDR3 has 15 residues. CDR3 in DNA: TGTGCCAGCAGCTTAGTGAGGGGGACAAACTCTGGCTACACCTTC. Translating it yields CASSLVRGTNSGYTF.

The CDR3 DNA is TGTGCCAGCAGTTTATTAAAAGGGGACAGAAGTGGAGGCTACACCTTC. Its translation: CASSLLKGDRSGGYTF. This chain links TRBV28 with TRBJ1-2; the match to TRBD1 covers 7 bases. Germline V gives CDR1 MDHEN, CDR2 SYDVKM. With V trimmed by 1 base and J by 8 bases, 13 bases remained unmatched. The length of the CDR3 is 16 residues.

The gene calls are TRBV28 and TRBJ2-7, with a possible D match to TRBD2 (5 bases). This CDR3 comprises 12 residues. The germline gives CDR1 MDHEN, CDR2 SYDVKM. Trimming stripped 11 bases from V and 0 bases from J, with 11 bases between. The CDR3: CASREPSYEQYF. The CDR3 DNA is TGTGCCTCTAGGGAGCCCTCCTACGAGCAGTACTTC.

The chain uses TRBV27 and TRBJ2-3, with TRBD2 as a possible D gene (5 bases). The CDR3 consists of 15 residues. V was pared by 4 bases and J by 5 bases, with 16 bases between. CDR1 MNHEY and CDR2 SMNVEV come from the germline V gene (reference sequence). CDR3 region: CASSWRWRPQDTQYF. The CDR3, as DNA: TGTGCCAGCAGTTGGAGGTGGCGGCCTCAAGATACGCAGTATTTT.

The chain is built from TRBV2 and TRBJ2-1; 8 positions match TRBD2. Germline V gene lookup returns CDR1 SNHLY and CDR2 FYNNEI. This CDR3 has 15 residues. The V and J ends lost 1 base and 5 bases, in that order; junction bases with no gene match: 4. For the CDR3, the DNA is TGTGCCAGCAGTGAAGTTAGCGGGGTTAACAATGAGCAGTTCTTC. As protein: CASSEVSGVNNEQFF.

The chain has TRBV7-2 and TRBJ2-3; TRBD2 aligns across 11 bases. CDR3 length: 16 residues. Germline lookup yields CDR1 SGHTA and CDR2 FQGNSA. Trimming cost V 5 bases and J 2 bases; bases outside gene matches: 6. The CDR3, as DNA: TGTGCCAGCAGCCTACTAGCGGGGGTTACCACAGATACGCAGTATTTT. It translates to CASSLLAGVTTDTQYF.

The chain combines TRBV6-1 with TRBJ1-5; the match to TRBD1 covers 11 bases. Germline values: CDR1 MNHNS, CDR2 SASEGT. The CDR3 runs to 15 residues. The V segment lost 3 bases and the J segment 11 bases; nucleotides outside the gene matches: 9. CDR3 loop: CASSDSGQGGLAQHF. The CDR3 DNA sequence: TGTGCCAGCAGTGACTCGGGACAGGGGGGATTGGCCCAGCATTTT.

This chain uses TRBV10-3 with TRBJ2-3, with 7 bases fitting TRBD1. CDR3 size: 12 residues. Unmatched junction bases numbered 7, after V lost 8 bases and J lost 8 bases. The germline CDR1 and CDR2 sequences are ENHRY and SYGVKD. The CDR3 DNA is TGTGCCATCCAGGGGGAGTACGGTACGCAGTATTTT. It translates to CAIQGEYGTQYF.

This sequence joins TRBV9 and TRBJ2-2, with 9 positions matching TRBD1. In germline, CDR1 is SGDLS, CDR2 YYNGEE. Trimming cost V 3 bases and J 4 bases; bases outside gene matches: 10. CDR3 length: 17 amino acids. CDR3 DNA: TGTGCCAGCAGCGCCGTTAGGACAGGGGTCCTCACCGGGGAGCTGTTTTTT. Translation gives CASSAVRTGVLTGELFF.

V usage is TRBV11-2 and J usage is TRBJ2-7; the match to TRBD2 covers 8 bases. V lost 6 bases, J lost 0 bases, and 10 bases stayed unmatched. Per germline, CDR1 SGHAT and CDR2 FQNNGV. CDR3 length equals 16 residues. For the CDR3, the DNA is TGTGCCAGCAGGGGGATAGCCGGGACTAGCTCCTACGAGCAGTACTTC. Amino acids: CASRGIAGTSSYEQYF.

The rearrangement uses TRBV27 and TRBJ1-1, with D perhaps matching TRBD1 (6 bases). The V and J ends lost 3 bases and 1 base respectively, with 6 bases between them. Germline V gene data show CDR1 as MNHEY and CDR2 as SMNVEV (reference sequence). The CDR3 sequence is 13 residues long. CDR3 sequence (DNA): TGTGCCAGCAGTTTGGGACAGAACACTGAAGCTTTCTTT. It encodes CASSLGQNTEAFF.

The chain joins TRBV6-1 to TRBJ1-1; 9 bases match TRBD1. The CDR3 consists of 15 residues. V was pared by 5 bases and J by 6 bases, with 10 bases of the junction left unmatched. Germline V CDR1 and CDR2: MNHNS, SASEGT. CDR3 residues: CASSSSDRGIAEAFF. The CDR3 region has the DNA TGTGCCAGCAGTTCATCGGACAGGGGTATAGCTGAAGCTTTCTTT.

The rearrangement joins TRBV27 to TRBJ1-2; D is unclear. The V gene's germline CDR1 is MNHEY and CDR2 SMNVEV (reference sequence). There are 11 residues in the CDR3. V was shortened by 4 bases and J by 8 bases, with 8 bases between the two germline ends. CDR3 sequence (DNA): TGTGCCAGCAGTTCAGGCTACGGCTACACCTTC. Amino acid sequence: CASSSGYGYTF.

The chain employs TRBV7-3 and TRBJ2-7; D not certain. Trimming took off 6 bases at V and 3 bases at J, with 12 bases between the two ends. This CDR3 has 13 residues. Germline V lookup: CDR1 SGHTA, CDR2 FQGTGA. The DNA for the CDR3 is TGTGCCAGCAGTATTGGGCAGAACTACGAGCAGTACTTC. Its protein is CASSIGQNYEQYF.

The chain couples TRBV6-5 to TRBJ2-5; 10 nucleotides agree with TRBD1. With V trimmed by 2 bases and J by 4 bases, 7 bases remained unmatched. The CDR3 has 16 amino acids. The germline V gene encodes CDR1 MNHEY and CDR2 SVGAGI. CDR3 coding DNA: TGTGCCAGCAGTTACAGCGACAGGGGGCAAGGAGAGACCCAGTACTTC. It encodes CASSYSDRGQGETQYF.

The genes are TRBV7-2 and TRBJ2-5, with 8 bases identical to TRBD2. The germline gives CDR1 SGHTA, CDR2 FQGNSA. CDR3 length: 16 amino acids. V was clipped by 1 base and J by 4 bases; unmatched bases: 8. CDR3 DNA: TGTGCCAGCAGCTTAGTAGCGGGATCACCGGTAGAGACCCAGTACTTC. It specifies CASSLVAGSPVETQYF.

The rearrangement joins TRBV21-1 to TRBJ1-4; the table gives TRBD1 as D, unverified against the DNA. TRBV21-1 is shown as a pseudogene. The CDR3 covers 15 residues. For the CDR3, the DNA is TGTGCCAGCAGCGCAACGCAGGAAGAAGAAGAAAAACTGTTTTTT. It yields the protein CASSATQEEEEKLFF.

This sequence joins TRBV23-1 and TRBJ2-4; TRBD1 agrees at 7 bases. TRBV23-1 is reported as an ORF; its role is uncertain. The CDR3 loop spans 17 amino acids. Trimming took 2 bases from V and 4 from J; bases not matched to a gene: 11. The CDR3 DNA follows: TGCGCCAGCAGTCAAGTCAGAGGACAGGAGAAGAAAAACATTCAGTACTTC. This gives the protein CASSQVRGQEKKNIQYF.

The DNA for the CDR3 is TGTGCCTGGAGTCCCAGGACAGGGAAATATGGCTACACCTTC. As protein: CAWSPRTGKYGYTF. The chain joins TRBV30 to TRBJ1-2; 8 bases are shared with TRBD1. CDR1 is GTSNPN, CDR2 SVGIG, per germline (reference sequence). CDR3 length: 14 residues. With V trimmed by 2 bases and J by 5 bases, 7 bases remained unmatched.

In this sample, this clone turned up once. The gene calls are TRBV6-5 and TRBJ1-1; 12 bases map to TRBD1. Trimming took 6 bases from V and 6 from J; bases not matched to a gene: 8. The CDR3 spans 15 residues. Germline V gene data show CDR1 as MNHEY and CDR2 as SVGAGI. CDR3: CASRIRDRGRAEAFF. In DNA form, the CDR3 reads TGTGCCAGCAGGATCCGGGACAGGGGGCGAGCTGAAGCTTTCTTT.

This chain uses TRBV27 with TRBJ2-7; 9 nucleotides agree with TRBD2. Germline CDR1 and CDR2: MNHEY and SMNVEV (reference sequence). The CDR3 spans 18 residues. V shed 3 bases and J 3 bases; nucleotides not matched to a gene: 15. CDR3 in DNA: TGTGCCAGCAGTTTTTCGGGACTAGCCCAGGGGTCCTACTACGAGCAGTACTTC. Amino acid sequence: CASSFSGLAQGSYYEQYF.

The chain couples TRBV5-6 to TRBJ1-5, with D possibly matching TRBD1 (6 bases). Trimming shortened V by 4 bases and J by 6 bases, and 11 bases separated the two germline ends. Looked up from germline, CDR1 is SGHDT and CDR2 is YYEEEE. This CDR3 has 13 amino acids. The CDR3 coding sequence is TGTGCCAGCAGCCCAGGGGATGTTCAGCCCCAGCATTTT. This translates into CASSPGDVQPQHF. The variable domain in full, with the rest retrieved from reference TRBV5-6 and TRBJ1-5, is DAGVTQSPTHLIKTRGQQVTLRCSPKSGHDTVSWYQQALGQGPQFIFQYYEEEERQRGNFPDRFSGHQFPNYSSELNVNALLLGDSALYLCASSPGDVQPQHFGDGTRLSIL.

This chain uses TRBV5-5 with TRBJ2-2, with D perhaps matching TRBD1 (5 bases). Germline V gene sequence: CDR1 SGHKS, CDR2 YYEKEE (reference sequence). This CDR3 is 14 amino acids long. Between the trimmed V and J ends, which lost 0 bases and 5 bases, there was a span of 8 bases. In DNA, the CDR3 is TGTGCCAGCAGCTTGGACAGGCCAACCGGGGAGCTGTTTTTT. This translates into CASSLDRPTGELFF.